This record concerns one T cell receptor beta chain sequence. This sample is part of a study of OX40 agonist ivuxolimab in advanced cancers. Sequencing used immunoSEQ multiplex PCR; TCRdb keeps in-frame clones, though not all of them. The data show around 46,000 clones, around 89% seen once. The CDR3 spans 17 residues. J gave up 2 bases and V 1 base, and 10 bases lay outside the gene matches. CDR1 is SGDLS and CDR2 is YYNGEE in the germline V gene. The sequenced sample was CD4+ or CD8+ T cells sorted from blood, obtained in a trial of the OX40 agonist ivuxolimab. This sequence was found in an adult with an advanced solid tumor such as melanoma, head and neck, liver or kidney cancer. The chain has TRBV9 and TRBJ2-3, with TRBD2 matching 7 bases. The DNA for the CDR3 is TGTGCCAGCAGCGTAACTTTTCGGGGAGGGCTCACAGATACGCAGTATTTT. This translates into CASSVTFRGGLTDTQYF.